This TCR beta chain stems from a study of blood T cell repertoires in COVID-19. Study information: T cells, B-cell-depleted T cells, or PBMCs supplied cDNA or gDNA.

TCRdb's table, derived via immunoSEQ multiplex PCR, lists solely in-frame clones and lacks some. The data show approximately 120,000 clones, around nine tenths seen once. The germline V gene encodes CDR1 MDHEN and CDR2 SYDVKM. V dropped 3 bases and J dropped 7 bases, with 9 bases sitting between them. The CDR3 extends over 12 amino acids. Sequenced: peripheral blood. The receptor's source is a man aged 45-65 years with COVID-19, enrolled during active disease. This chain joins TRBV28 and TRBJ2-5; D might be TRBD2 (5 bases). CDR3 sequence: CASSFGRGTQYF. CDR3 DNA sequence: TGTGCCAGCAGTTTCGGTCGGGGGACCCAGTACTTC.